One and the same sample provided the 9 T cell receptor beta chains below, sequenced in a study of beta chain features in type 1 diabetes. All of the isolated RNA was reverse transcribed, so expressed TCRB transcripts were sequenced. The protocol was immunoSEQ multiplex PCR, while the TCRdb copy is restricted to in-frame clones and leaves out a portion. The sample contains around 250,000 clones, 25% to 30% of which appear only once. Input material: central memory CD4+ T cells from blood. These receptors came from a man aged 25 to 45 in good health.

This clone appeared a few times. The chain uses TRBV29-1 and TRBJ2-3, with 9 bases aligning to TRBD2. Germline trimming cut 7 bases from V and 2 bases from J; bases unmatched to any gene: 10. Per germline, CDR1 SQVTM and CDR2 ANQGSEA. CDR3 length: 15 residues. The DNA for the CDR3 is TGCAGCGCCCAAGGGGCTAGCGGGGACACAGATACGCAGTATTTT. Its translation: CSAQGASGDTDTQYF.

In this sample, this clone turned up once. Written as DNA, the CDR3 is TGTGCCAGCGAGGCTAGCGGGCTAGGAGATACGCAGTATTTT. The encoded protein is CASEASGLGDTQYF. The chain employs TRBV6-5 and TRBJ2-3, with 8 bases identical to TRBD2. Germline CDR1 MNHEY, CDR2 SVGAGI. Germline trimming cut 8 bases from V and 5 bases from J; bases unmatched to any gene: 9. The CDR3 runs to 14 residues.

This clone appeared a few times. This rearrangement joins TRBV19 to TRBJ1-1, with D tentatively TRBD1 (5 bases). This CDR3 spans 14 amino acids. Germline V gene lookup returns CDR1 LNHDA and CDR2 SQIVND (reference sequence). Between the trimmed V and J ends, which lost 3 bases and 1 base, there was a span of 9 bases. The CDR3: CASSMITGNTEAFF. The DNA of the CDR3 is TGTGCCAGTAGTATGATAACAGGGAACACTGAAGCTTTCTTT. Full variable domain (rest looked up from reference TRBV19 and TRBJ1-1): DGGITQSPKYLFRKEGQNVTLSCEQNLNHDAMYWYRQDPGQGLRLIYYSQIVNDFQKGDIAEGYSVSREKKESFPLTVTSAQKNPTAFYLCASSMITGNTEAFFGQGTRLTVV.

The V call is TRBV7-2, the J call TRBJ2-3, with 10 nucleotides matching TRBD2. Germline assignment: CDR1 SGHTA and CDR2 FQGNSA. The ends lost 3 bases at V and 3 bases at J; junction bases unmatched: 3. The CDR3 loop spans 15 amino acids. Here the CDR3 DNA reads TGTGCCAGCAGCTTCCTAGCGGGAGTAACAGATACGCAGTATTTT. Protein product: CASSFLAGVTDTQYF. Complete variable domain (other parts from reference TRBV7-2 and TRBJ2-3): GAGVSQSPSNKVTEKGKDVELRCDPISGHTALYWYRQSLGQGLEFLIYFQGNSAPDKSGLPSDRFSAERTGGSVSTLTIQRTQQEDSAVYLCASSFLAGVTDTQYFGPGTRLTVL.

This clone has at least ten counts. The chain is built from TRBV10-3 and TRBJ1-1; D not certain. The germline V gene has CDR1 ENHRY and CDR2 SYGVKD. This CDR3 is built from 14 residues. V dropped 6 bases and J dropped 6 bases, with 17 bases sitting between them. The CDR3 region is CAIRSTLDPSEAFF. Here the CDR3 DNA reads TGTGCCATCAGGAGTACATTAGACCCTTCTGAAGCTTTCTTT.

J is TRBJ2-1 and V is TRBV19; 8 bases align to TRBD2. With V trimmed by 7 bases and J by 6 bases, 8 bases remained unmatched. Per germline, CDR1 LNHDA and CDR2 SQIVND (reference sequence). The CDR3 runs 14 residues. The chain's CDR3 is CASTQPGGFNEQFF. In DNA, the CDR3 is TGTGCCAGTACCCAACCGGGGGGGTTCAATGAGCAGTTCTTC. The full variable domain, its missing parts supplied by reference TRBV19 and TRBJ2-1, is DGGITQSPKYLFRKEGQNVTLSCEQNLNHDAMYWYRQDPGQGLRLIYYSQIVNDFQKGDIAEGYSVSREKKESFPLTVTSAQKNPTAFYLCASTQPGGFNEQFFGPGTRLTVL.

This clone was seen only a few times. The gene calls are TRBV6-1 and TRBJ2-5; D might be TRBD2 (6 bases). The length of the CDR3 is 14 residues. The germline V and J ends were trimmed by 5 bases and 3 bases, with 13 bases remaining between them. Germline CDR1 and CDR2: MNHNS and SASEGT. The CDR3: CASSSTSAEETQYF. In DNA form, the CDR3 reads TGTGCCAGCAGTTCGACTAGTGCGGAAGAGACCCAGTACTTC.

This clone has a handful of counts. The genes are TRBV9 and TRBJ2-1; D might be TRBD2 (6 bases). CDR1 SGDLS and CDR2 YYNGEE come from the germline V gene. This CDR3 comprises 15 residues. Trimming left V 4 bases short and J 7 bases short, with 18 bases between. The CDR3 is CASSLSSEGWNEQFF. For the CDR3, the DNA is TGTGCCAGCAGCCTTTCTAGCGAAGGTTGGAATGAGCAGTTCTTC.

The CDR3 region has the DNA TGTGCCAGCAGTGACTTAGCGGGACTAGGGGCGCGAGAGACCCAGTACTTC. Its translation is CASSDLAGLGARETQYF. The chain recombines TRBV2 with TRBJ2-5; 8 bases line up with TRBD2. V lost 3 bases and J lost 4; bases outside the gene matches: 13. Looked up from germline, CDR1 is SNHLY and CDR2 is FYNNEI. This CDR3 spans 17 amino acids.